These T cell receptor beta chains were read from a single sample in a study of blood T cells in healthy people across ages. TCRdb re-called the 5' RACE reads with MiXCR, one entry per CDR3 protein. This table has about 510,000 distinct CDR3 sequences, about 26% appearing once. These data also featured in a second study, about T cells of mothers and their children.

Sequenced: blood. These receptors all stem from a boy between 2 and 10 years old in good health. Both conserved end residues are part of each CDR3. The D gene is left open where the match is weak. A clone size is listed for some rows: how often the clone was seen (once, few, many), or a class if it is expanded.

D gene | J gene | V gene | clone size | CDR3 DNA | CDR3 protein
NA | TRBJ2-7 | TRBV29-1 | NA | TGCAGCGTTGAAACCGGGGCCGGTGAGCAGTACTTC | CSVETGAGEQYF
NA | TRBJ1-4 | TRBV10-3 | NA | TGTGCCATCAGTGAGAGTTCGGGGAACTTAGCAACTAATGAAAAACTGTTTTTT | CAISESSGNLATNEKLFF
TRBD2 | TRBJ2-7 | TRBV18 | NA | TGTGCCAGCTCACCACGAGTTGGCGGGGGGTACGAGCAGTACTTC | CASSPRVGGGYEQYF
NA | TRBJ1-5 | TRBV6-6 | few | TGTGCCAGCTCGGCGGGCGCAGCCCGAGGCAATCAGCCCCAGCATTTT | CASSAGAARGNQPQHF
NA | TRBJ1-2 | TRBV4-1 | NA | TGCGCCAGCAGCCAAACAGCTGCCCCAAACTATGGCTACACCTTC | CASSQTAAPNYGYTF
NA | TRBJ1-1 | TRBV10-3 | few | TGTGCCATCAGTGTTCAGGGCTCTAACACTGAAGCTTTCTTT | CAISVQGSNTEAFF
NA | TRBJ1-1 | TRBV20-1 | many | TGCAGTGCTACCGAAGGGGCAAACACTGAAGCTTTCTTT | CSATEGANTEAFF
NA | TRBJ2-1 | TRBV9 | few | TGTGCCAGCAGCTCCAAGAGGGGGACGACGTTATACAATGAGCAGTTCTTC | CASSSKRGTTLYNEQFF
TRBD2 | TRBJ2-7 | TRBV7-8 | many | TGTGCCAGCAGCTTAGTTGCGGGGGGCACACACTCTATCTACGAGCAGTACTTC | CASSLVAGGTHSIYEQYF
TRBD2 | TRBJ2-1 | TRBV7-2 | few | TGTGCCAGCAGCTTAGGCGGGGGTGACTACAATGAGCAGTTCTTC | CASSLGGGDYNEQFF
NA | TRBJ1-2 | TRBV10-3 | NA | TGTGCCACCGCTGACAGGAATAATGGCTACACCTTC | CATADRNNGYTF
TRBD2 | TRBJ2-7 | TRBV27 | NA | TGTGCCAGCAGTCCCGAACCTAGCGGGAGCTCCTACGAGCAGTACTTC | CASSPEPSGSSYEQYF
NA | TRBJ1-1 | TRBV6-5 | NA | TGTGCCAGCAGCCGCGGATCGAATGAAGCTTTCTTT | CASSRGSNEAFF
TRBD2 | TRBJ2-2 | TRBV27 | NA | TGTGCCAGCAGTTCAACCTCAGCGGGGGGGCACACCGGGGAGCTGTTTTTT | CASSSTSAGGHTGELFF
TRBD1 | TRBJ2-3 | TRBV7-3 | NA | TGTGCCAGCAGCTTGAATACCGGGACAGGGGTAGATACGCAGTATTTT | CASSLNTGTGVDTQYF
TRBD2 | TRBJ2-1 | TRBV12-3/TRBV12-4 | NA | TGTGCCAGCAGTCGATGGACTAGCGGGAGTGAGCAGTTCTTC | CASSRWTSGSEQFF
NA | TRBJ1-1 | TRBV4-1 | many | TGCGCCAGCAGCCAAGATCAGGCGGCTTACACTGAAGCTTTCTTT | CASSQDQAAYTEAFF
TRBD1 | TRBJ1-4 | TRBV6-4 | few | TGTGCCAGCAGTCGTCGCCGGGACAGGGAAAGGATGACTAATGAAAAACTGTTTTTT | CASSRRRDRERMTNEKLFF
NA | TRBJ1-1 | TRBV7-2 | NA | TGTGCCAGCAGCCCGCCTGAAGCTTTCTTT | CASSPPEAFF
NA | TRBJ2-3 | TRBV7-9 | few | TGTGCCAGCAGACCTCTTGCTGATACGCAGTATTTT | CASRPLADTQYF
NA | TRBJ2-7 | TRBV9 | NA | TGTGCCAGCAGCTTAGGAATGTGGGAGAAGGAGCAGTACTTC | CASSLGMWEKEQYF
NA | TRBJ2-7 | TRBV27 | few | TGTGCCAGCAGTTTAGACGGAAACGAGCAGTACTTC | CASSLDGNEQYF
TRBD2 | TRBJ2-5 | TRBV7-2 | NA | TGTGCCAGCACCTCGTCCTGGCGGGGGGGCAAAGAGACCCAGTACTTC | CASTSSWRGGKETQYF
NA | TRBJ2-6 | TRBV11-2 | few | TGTGCCAGCAGCTTAAGGCCTGGGGCTGGGGCCAACGTCCTGACTTTC | CASSLRPGAGANVLTF
NA | TRBJ1-5 | TRBV15 | few | TGTGCCACCAGCAGAGATCCGGGGCCCCCGGGTCAGCCCCAGCATTTT | CATSRDPGPPGQPQHF
NA | TRBJ2-1 | TRBV7-7 | few | TGTGCCAGCAGCTTAGATGCGGGCTACAATGAGCAGTTCTTC | CASSLDAGYNEQFF
NA | TRBJ2-5 | TRBV28 | NA | TGTGCCAGCAGTTTGTTTCCGGGGCCGACATCTGAGGAGACCCAGTACTTC | CASSLFPGPTSEETQYF
NA | TRBJ1-4 | TRBV27 | few | TGTGCCAGCAGTTTATACGGGGCGGGTGAAAAACTGTTTTTT | CASSLYGAGEKLFF
TRBD2 | TRBJ2-7 | TRBV4-1 | NA | TGCGCCAGCAGCCAAACGGGGGGTGAGTACGAGCAGTACTTC | CASSQTGGEYEQYF
TRBD1 | TRBJ1-2 | TRBV6-6 | NA | TGTGCCAGCAGTTACGAGAGGACAGGGGGCCGGGGCTACACCTTC | CASSYERTGGRGYTF
NA | TRBJ1-6 | TRBV7-9 | NA | TGTGCCAGCAGCTTCAGAGAGAATTCACCCCTCCACTTT | CASSFRENSPLHF
NA | TRBJ2-5 | TRBV18 | few | TGTGCCAGCTCACCACAGAGCGCCGCCCAAGAGACCCAGTACTTC | CASSPQSAAQETQYF
NA | TRBJ1-1 | TRBV7-9 | few | TGTGCCAGCAGCTTCCAGAGGACTGAAGCTTTCTTT | CASSFQRTEAFF
TRBD1 | TRBJ1-2 | TRBV20-1 | many | TGCAGTGCTAGAGAGTCGGACAGGGCCAGCTATGGCTACACCTTC | CSARESDRASYGYTF
TRBD2 | TRBJ2-3 | TRBV12-3/TRBV12-4 | NA | TGTGCCAGCAGTTTAGGAGCGGGGGGAGGTACGCAGTATTTT | CASSLGAGGGTQYF
NA | TRBJ1-1 | TRBV29-1 | NA | TGCAGCGTTGAAAAGGCTGACGCCCGCGAAGCTTTCTTT | CSVEKADAREAFF
NA | TRBJ1-4 | TRBV25-1 | few | TGTGCCAGCAGTGAATCTGGTGGTAATGAAAAACTGTTTTTT | CASSESGGNEKLFF
NA | TRBJ1-4 | TRBV12-3/TRBV12-4 | NA | TGTGCCAGCAGGCAGGGAAAGGTAGCAACTAATGAAAAACTGTTTTTT | CASRQGKVATNEKLFF
NA | TRBJ2-5 | TRBV7-2 | NA | TGTGCCAGCAGCTTAGAGGGAGGCGGTTGGGAGACCCAGTACTTC | CASSLEGGGWETQYF
NA | TRBJ1-1 | TRBV29-1 | NA | TGCAGCGCGAGGGGAGGCCCTGAAGCTTTCTTT | CSARGGPEAFF
NA | TRBJ2-7 | TRBV12-3/TRBV12-4 | NA | TGTGCCAGCAGTTCACGGCCCCCGGTATACGAGCAGTACTTC | CASSSRPPVYEQYF
TRBD2 | TRBJ2-5 | TRBV12-3/TRBV12-4 | NA | TGTGCCAGCAGTGTAGAGAGGGAGGGAGAGACCCAGTACTTC | CASSVEREGETQYF
NA | TRBJ1-2 | TRBV29-1 | NA | TGCAGCGTTGCTGGGGCTCGAGGCTACACCTTC | CSVAGARGYTF
NA | TRBJ2-5 | TRBV7-2 | NA | TGTGCCGGCAGCCAGGGCTCAAGGGCGGCAGAGACCCAGTACTTC | CAGSQGSRAAETQYF
TRBD2 | TRBJ2-4 | TRBV20-1 | NA | TGCAGTGCTAACCTACCTGGACTAGGCATAGCCAAAAACATTCAGTACTTC | CSANLPGLGIAKNIQYF
TRBD1 | TRBJ2-5 | TRBV20-1 | few | TGCAGTGCTAGAGGCCAAATCCGGACAGGGTTCCAAGAGACCCAGTACTTC | CSARGQIRTGFQETQYF
NA | TRBJ2-7 | TRBV5-1 | few | TGCGCCAGCAGCTTTAAGACAGCCTCTTACGAGCAGTACTTC | CASSFKTASYEQYF